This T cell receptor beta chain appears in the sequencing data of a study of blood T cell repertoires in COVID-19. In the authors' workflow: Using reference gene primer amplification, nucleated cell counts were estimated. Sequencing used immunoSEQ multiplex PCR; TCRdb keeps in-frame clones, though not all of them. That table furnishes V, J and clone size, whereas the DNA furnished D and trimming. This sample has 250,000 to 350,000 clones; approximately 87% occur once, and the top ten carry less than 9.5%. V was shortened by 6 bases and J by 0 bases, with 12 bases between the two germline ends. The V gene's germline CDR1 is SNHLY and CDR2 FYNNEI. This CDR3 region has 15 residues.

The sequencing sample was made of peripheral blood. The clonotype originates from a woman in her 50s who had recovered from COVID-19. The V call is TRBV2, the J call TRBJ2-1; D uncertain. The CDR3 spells CASSLIVSSYNEQFF. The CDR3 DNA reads TGTGCCAGCAGCCTAATAGTGAGCTCCTACAATGAGCAGTTCTTC.